This T cell receptor (beta chain) was found in a study of metastatic and nonmetastatic thyroid tumors. About the research overall: For malignant and benign thyroid patients, tumor or nodule tissue and blood were the sources whose repertoires were compared.

Study-level findings and limits: Significantly higher TCR beta diversity was reportedly seen in malignant thyroid tumors than benign nodules, in blood and tumor.

Patients underwent thyroid surgery, and none had received any treatment before it. This clone is categorized as medium-sized (0.01 to 0.1%). The target antigen is unknown. In the original processing: Using the CDR3 differences seen across clinicopathological groups, the authors built a distant-metastasis classifier for papillary thyroid cancer, which was meant to discriminate distant-metastatic patients. With MiXCR, TCRdb reprocessed the PCR reads. These V and J calls originate from TCRdb's pipeline instead of the authors' own analysis. This sample yields approximately 12,000 clones, of which approximately 33% are seen a single time; approximately 15% belongs to the top ten. Trimming took off 4 bases at V and 6 bases at J, with 7 bases between the two ends. The CDR3 totals 11 residues.

This sequence originates from a male donor with papillary thyroid cancer or a benign thyroid nodule (not recorded which). Some clones in this sample may be carry-over from other donors' samples. Specimen: tumor tissue. This rearrangement joins TRBV12-3 or TRBV12-4 to TRBJ2-7; D gene unclear. CDR3 loop: CASSSGAEQYV. In DNA form, the CDR3 reads TGTGCCAGCAGTTCCGGTGCCGAGCAGTACGTC.